This T cell receptor beta chain was captured in a study of tumor-infiltrating lymphocytes in oesophageal squamous cell carcinoma. CDR1 is PRHDT and CDR2 is FYEKMQ in the germline V gene (reference sequence). The CDR3 spans 18 residues. This clonotype appeared a single time. At one end, the junction sequence differs from germline, possibly due to a read error. TCRdb called the PCR reads again in MiXCR, with one record for every CDR3 protein. The sample lists some 10,000 distinct CDR3 sequences, around half seen once, with around 23% in the top ten. The rearrangement joins TRBV13 to TRBJ2-5; TRBD2 matches 11 bases. Sequencing was carried out using esophageal tumor tissue. This clonotype originated in a male donor with esophageal squamous cell carcinoma. CDR3 loop: CASSFLAVTSGTTETQYF. CDR3 coding DNA: TGCGCCAGCAGCTTTTTAGCCGTGACTAGCGGGACTACAGAGACCCAGTACTTC.